Listed below are T cell receptor beta chains from one sample, sequenced in a study of T cell responses to AZD1222 COVID-19 vaccine. Using immunoSEQ multiplex PCR, the repertoire was profiled, and TCRdb retains in-frame clones only, with some absent. The sample lists tens of thousands of clones; 88% were seen once. Sequenced here: peripheral blood, sampled 28 days after the second dose of the MenACWY control vaccine. The receptors originated from an adult who received the MenACWY meningococcal vaccine as a control. Each CDR3 is given with its conserved first and last residue. Size tells how often a clone was seen (once, few, many) or the class of an expanded clone, and some rows leave it out.

V gene: TRBV5-1
CDR3 length: 15
J gene: TRBJ2-1
clone size: NA
CDR3 protein: CASSLGQISHNEQFF

V gene: TRBV29-1
CDR3 length: 11
J gene: TRBJ1-2
clone size: NA
CDR3 protein: CSTLGADGYTF

V gene: TRBV7-2
CDR3 length: 15
J gene: TRBJ1-6
clone size: NA
CDR3 protein: CASSLRTGTNSPLHF

V gene: TRBV28
CDR3 length: 15
J gene: TRBJ1-2
clone size: NA
CDR3 protein: CASNRGGLFNYGYTF

V gene: TRBV27
CDR3 length: 15
J gene: TRBJ2-2
clone size: NA
CDR3 protein: CASRPGQGYTGELFF

V gene: TRBV9
CDR3 length: 15
J gene: TRBJ1-3
clone size: NA
CDR3 protein: CASSVGREAGNTIYF

V gene: TRBV12-1
CDR3 length: 10
J gene: TRBJ1-3
clone size: NA
CDR3 protein: CAGHGNTIYF

V gene: TRBV10-3
CDR3 length: 13
J gene: TRBJ1-5
clone size: NA
CDR3 protein: CATGTLSNQPQHF

V gene: TRBV16
CDR3 length: 13
J gene: TRBJ1-2
clone size: NA
CDR3 protein: CASSNGQGYGYTF

V gene: TRBV28
CDR3 length: 15
J gene: TRBJ1-1
clone size: NA
CDR3 protein: CASSLLFPRGTEAFF

V gene: TRBV5-6
CDR3 length: 13
J gene: TRBJ1-1
clone size: NA
CDR3 protein: CASSLDRDREAFF

V gene: TRBV28
CDR3 length: 16
J gene: TRBJ2-2
clone size: NA
CDR3 protein: CASSAGGVPNTGELFF

V gene: TRBV19
CDR3 length: 16
J gene: TRBJ1-5
clone size: NA
CDR3 protein: CASSIVRGGRNQPQHF

V gene: TRBV18
CDR3 length: 14
J gene: TRBJ1-2
clone size: NA
CDR3 protein: CASSPTGVSYGYTF

V gene: TRBV3-1/TRBV3-2
CDR3 length: 14
J gene: TRBJ1-1
clone size: few
CDR3 protein: CASSQATETREAFF

V gene: TRBV19
CDR3 length: 13
J gene: TRBJ1-6
clone size: NA
CDR3 protein: CASRPQGNSPLHF

V gene: TRBV5-1
CDR3 length: 17
J gene: TRBJ1-3
clone size: NA
CDR3 protein: CASSSLERRGSGNTIYF

V gene: TRBV10-2
CDR3 length: 14
J gene: TRBJ1-3
clone size: NA
CDR3 protein: CASSEQGSGNTIYF

V gene: TRBV28
CDR3 length: 15
J gene: TRBJ2-7
clone size: NA
CDR3 protein: CASSSPGGVGHEQYF

V gene: TRBV3-1/TRBV3-2
CDR3 length: 13
J gene: TRBJ1-1
clone size: NA
CDR3 protein: CASSTGTESEAFF

V gene: TRBV6-6
CDR3 length: 13
J gene: TRBJ1-2
clone size: NA
CDR3 protein: CASSYSQTYGYTF

V gene: TRBV4-1
CDR3 length: 18
J gene: TRBJ1-2
clone size: NA
CDR3 protein: CASSQFSDRINSNYGYTF

V gene: TRBV5-5
CDR3 length: 19
J gene: TRBJ1-6
clone size: NA
CDR3 protein: CASSLGGTGPSSYNSPLHF

V gene: TRBV5-4
CDR3 length: 13
J gene: TRBJ2-3
clone size: NA
CDR3 protein: CASSLGSTDTQYF

V gene: TRBV5-8
CDR3 length: 16
J gene: TRBJ1-2
clone size: NA
CDR3 protein: CASSLPGAEANYGYTF

V gene: TRBV5-5
CDR3 length: 15
J gene: TRBJ1-4
clone size: NA
CDR3 protein: CASSLIGEANEKLFF

V gene: TRBV6-6
CDR3 length: 13
J gene: TRBJ2-4
clone size: NA
CDR3 protein: CASSYAPPEGRYF

V gene: TRBV4-2
CDR3 length: 13
J gene: TRBJ2-5
clone size: NA
CDR3 protein: CASSQEPSETQYF

V gene: TRBV19
CDR3 length: 15
J gene: TRBJ1-1
clone size: NA
CDR3 protein: CASSIEASRNTEAFF

V gene: TRBV5-1
CDR3 length: 16
J gene: TRBJ1-1
clone size: NA
CDR3 protein: CASSLVLGGLNTEAFF

V gene: TRBV6-2/TRBV6-3
CDR3 length: 16
J gene: TRBJ2-2
clone size: once
CDR3 protein: CASSTSRTGYTGELFF

V gene: TRBV25-1
CDR3 length: 13
J gene: TRBJ1-4
clone size: NA
CDR3 protein: CASGPPSQEKLFF

V gene: TRBV9
CDR3 length: 16
J gene: TRBJ2-7
clone size: NA
CDR3 protein: CASSVARTSGGYEQYF

V gene: TRBV6-5
CDR3 length: 16
J gene: TRBJ1-4
clone size: NA
CDR3 protein: CASSYSGGTGNEKLFF